This TCR beta chain was recorded in a study of T cells in Graves' hyperthyroidism and ophthalmopathy. Study as a whole: Prior to any treatment, at the point of initial diagnosis, peripheral blood was collected.

Amplified TCR beta CDR3 regions derived from RNA transcripts. With the HTBI primer set, the TCR CDR3 went through a first round of RT-PCR. One entry per CDR3 protein results from TCRdb running MiXCR on the multiplex PCR reads. The repertoire includes approximately 410,000 distinct CDR3 sequences, over 12% of them detected once, and around 13% sits in the top ten. The CDR3 is 15 residues long. Germline trimming cut 6 bases from V and 6 bases from J; bases unmatched to any gene: 14. The germline CDR1 and CDR2 sequences are DFQATT and SNEGSKA (reference sequence). At least ten counts were recorded for this clonotype. At least 3 on the Clinical Activity Score was recorded for ophthalmopathy patients, who also had NOSPECS grade at least 4 and duration under 3 months.

This receptor was identified in a young man with Graves' ophthalmopathy. The chain couples TRBV20-1 to TRBJ2-3, with TRBD2 matching 8 bases. The sample was blood. CDR3 region: CSAPGRGLVGDTQYF. The CDR3 DNA reads as TGCAGTGCCCCCGGTAGGGGACTAGTCGGGGATACGCAGTATTTT.